These T cell receptor beta chains were read from a single sample in a study of blood T cell repertoires in COVID-19. Clones were sequenced by immunoSEQ multiplex PCR, and TCRdb holds only the in-frame ones, with some missing. The sample gives about 78,000 clones, about 89% of which show up once; less than 2.5% is in the top ten. Source material: peripheral blood. These receptor sequences come from a woman aged 60-75 years with acute or convalescent COVID-19. Each CDR3 is given with its conserved first and last residue. D genes are given only for firm matches. Clone size is given for some rows only: seen once, a few or many times, or a class if the clone is expanded.

clone size: -
J gene: TRBJ1-5
D gene: -
V gene: TRBV2
CDR3 protein: CASSARVPGRQPQHF
CDR3 DNA: TGTGCCAGCAGTGCCCGGGTCCCAGGGAGGCAGCCCCAGCATTTT

clone size: -
J gene: TRBJ1-5
D gene: -
V gene: TRBV27
CDR3 protein: CASSLSRNPTGNQPQHF
CDR3 DNA: TGTGCCAGCAGTTTATCGAGGAACCCGACGGGCAATCAGCCCCAGCATTTT

clone size: -
J gene: TRBJ2-1
D gene: TRBD2
V gene: TRBV11-2
CDR3 protein: CASSLGTSGSGYEQFF
CDR3 DNA: TGTGCCAGCAGCTTAGGGACTAGCGGGAGCGGTTATGAGCAGTTCTTC

clone size: -
J gene: TRBJ2-2
D gene: -
V gene: TRBV5-5
CDR3 protein: CASSLDGGVKTGELFF
CDR3 DNA: TGTGCCAGCAGCTTGGACGGCGGGGTTAAGACCGGGGAGCTGTTTTTT

clone size: once
J gene: TRBJ2-3
D gene: -
V gene: TRBV13
CDR3 protein: CASSFSQRIDTQYF
CDR3 DNA: TGTGCCAGCAGCTTTTCCCAGCGTATAGATACGCAGTATTTT

clone size: -
J gene: TRBJ1-4
D gene: TRBD1
V gene: TRBV7-9
CDR3 protein: CASSPTGGATNEKLFF
CDR3 DNA: TGTGCCAGCAGCCCCACAGGGGGAGCAACTAATGAAAAACTGTTTTTT

clone size: -
J gene: TRBJ2-5
D gene: TRBD2
V gene: TRBV6-5
CDR3 protein: CASTAGGLGETQYF
CDR3 DNA: TGTGCCAGCACGGCGGGAGGGTTGGGGGAGACCCAGTACTTC

clone size: -
J gene: TRBJ2-3
D gene: TRBD2
V gene: TRBV9
CDR3 protein: CASSVDGGGADTQYF
CDR3 DNA: TGTGCCAGCAGCGTAGATGGCGGGGGGGCAGATACGCAGTATTTT

clone size: -
J gene: TRBJ2-6
D gene: TRBD1
V gene: TRBV5-1
CDR3 protein: CASSPTKGQGGSGANVLTF
CDR3 DNA: TGCGCCAGCAGCCCAACGAAGGGACAGGGGGGATCTGGGGCCAACGTCCTGACTTTC

clone size: once
J gene: TRBJ2-1
D gene: TRBD2
V gene: TRBV9
CDR3 protein: CASSVKAGGPDEQFF
CDR3 DNA: TGTGCCAGCAGCGTTAAGGCGGGAGGGCCGGACGAGCAGTTCTTC

clone size: -
J gene: TRBJ1-3
D gene: -
V gene: TRBV2
CDR3 protein: CASSVTAKTGNTIYF
CDR3 DNA: TGTGCCAGCAGCGTCACTGCCAAGACTGGAAACACCATATATTTT

clone size: -
J gene: TRBJ2-3
D gene: -
V gene: TRBV3-1/TRBV3-2
CDR3 protein: CASSQESGLSTDTQYF
CDR3 DNA: TGTGCCAGCAGCCAAGAGTCAGGACTTAGCACAGATACGCAGTATTTT

clone size: -
J gene: TRBJ2-7
D gene: -
V gene: TRBV7-2
CDR3 protein: CASSLQAPYEQYF
CDR3 DNA: TGTGCCAGCAGCTTACAGGCACCCTACGAGCAGTACTTC

clone size: -
J gene: TRBJ2-1
D gene: TRBD2
V gene: TRBV9
CDR3 protein: CASSARLESSGGDNEQFF
CDR3 DNA: TGTGCCAGCAGCGCCCGACTTGAATCTAGCGGGGGGGACAATGAGCAGTTCTTC

clone size: -
J gene: TRBJ1-5
D gene: -
V gene: TRBV19
CDR3 protein: CATEGGIQRPQHF
CDR3 DNA: TGTGCCACTGAGGGGGGGATTCAGCGGCCCCAGCATTTT

clone size: -
J gene: TRBJ1-1
D gene: TRBD1
V gene: TRBV3-1/TRBV3-2
CDR3 protein: CASSFRDSNTEAFF
CDR3 DNA: TGTGCCAGCAGCTTTCGGGACAGTAACACTGAAGCTTTCTTT

clone size: -
J gene: TRBJ2-3
D gene: -
V gene: TRBV18
CDR3 protein: CASSPLAPGSRRSTDTQYF
CDR3 DNA: TGTGCCAGCTCACCTCTGGCCCCCGGGAGTCGGAGAAGCACAGATACGCAGTATTTT

clone size: -
J gene: TRBJ2-2
D gene: -
V gene: TRBV29-1
CDR3 protein: CSVQIIRERGELFF
CDR3 DNA: TGCAGCGTCCAAATAATTCGGGAGAGGGGGGAGCTGTTTTTT

clone size: -
J gene: TRBJ1-1
D gene: -
V gene: TRBV19
CDR3 protein: CATREGLANTEAFF
CDR3 DNA: TGTGCCACCAGGGAGGGGTTGGCGAACACTGAAGCTTTCTTT

clone size: once
J gene: TRBJ1-2
D gene: -
V gene: TRBV12-3/TRBV12-4
CDR3 protein: CASSFEPGNGYTF
CDR3 DNA: TGTGCCAGCAGTTTCGAACCCGGGAACGGCTACACCTTC

clone size: -
J gene: TRBJ2-3
D gene: -
V gene: TRBV6-5
CDR3 protein: CASSYIAEGTDTQYF
CDR3 DNA: TGTGCCAGCAGTTACATAGCGGAGGGCACAGATACGCAGTATTTT

clone size: -
J gene: TRBJ1-3
D gene: TRBD1
V gene: TRBV6-6
CDR3 protein: CASSSGTVGNTIYF
CDR3 DNA: TGTGCCAGCAGTTCCGGGACAGTCGGAAACACCATATATTTT

clone size: -
J gene: TRBJ1-1
D gene: -
V gene: TRBV6-5
CDR3 protein: CASSSLGHRLVFF
CDR3 DNA: TGTGCCAGCTCCTCTCTGGGACACCGGTTGGTTTTCTTT

clone size: -
J gene: TRBJ1-4
D gene: -
V gene: TRBV11-3
CDR3 protein: CASSSCHGGGQLPEAEKLFF
CDR3 DNA: TGTGCCAGCAGCTCCTGCCACGGCGGGGGCCAACTCCCCGAGGCTGAAAAACTGTTTTTT

clone size: -
J gene: TRBJ1-2
D gene: -
V gene: TRBV2
CDR3 protein: CADGQQNGYTF
CDR3 DNA: TGTGCCGATGGACAGCAAAATGGCTACACCTTC

clone size: -
J gene: TRBJ2-7
D gene: -
V gene: TRBV29-1
CDR3 protein: CSVYRVGSYEQYF
CDR3 DNA: TGCAGCGTTTACAGGGTTGGATCGTACGAGCAGTACTTC

clone size: -
J gene: TRBJ2-7
D gene: TRBD1
V gene: TRBV29-1
CDR3 protein: CSVDDGDRGWEQYF
CDR3 DNA: TGCAGCGTTGATGACGGGGACAGGGGTTGGGAGCAGTACTTC

clone size: -
J gene: TRBJ2-2
D gene: -
V gene: TRBV10-1
CDR3 protein: CASEGVTGELFF
CDR3 DNA: TGCGCCTCGGAGGGAGTCACCGGGGAGCTGTTTTTT

clone size: -
J gene: TRBJ1-5
D gene: TRBD1
V gene: TRBV7-3
CDR3 protein: CASSPGWTGNIYSNQPQHF
CDR3 DNA: TGTGCCAGCAGCCCCGGCTGGACAGGAAATATTTATAGCAATCAGCCCCAGCATTTT

clone size: -
J gene: TRBJ2-3
D gene: TRBD1
V gene: TRBV28
CDR3 protein: CASSPDRHRYTDTQYF
CDR3 DNA: TGTGCCAGCAGTCCGGACAGGCACCGATACACAGATACGCAGTATTTT

clone size: -
J gene: TRBJ2-3
D gene: TRBD1
V gene: TRBV7-3
CDR3 protein: CASSSGQGSDTQYF
CDR3 DNA: TGTGCCAGCAGCTCCGGACAGGGGTCCGATACGCAGTATTTT

clone size: -
J gene: TRBJ1-1
D gene: -
V gene: TRBV2
CDR3 protein: CASSSGFAEAFF
CDR3 DNA: TGTGCCAGCAGTTCGGGGTTCGCTGAAGCTTTCTTT

clone size: -
J gene: TRBJ2-1
D gene: -
V gene: TRBV27
CDR3 protein: CASRGGYNEQFF
CDR3 DNA: TGTGCCAGCCGTGGCGGATACAATGAGCAGTTCTTC

clone size: -
J gene: TRBJ2-2
D gene: TRBD2
V gene: TRBV7-9
CDR3 protein: CASSPTSGGPTGELFF
CDR3 DNA: TGTGCCAGCAGCCCCACTAGCGGGGGGCCCACCGGGGAGCTGTTTTTT

clone size: once
J gene: TRBJ2-5
D gene: TRBD2
V gene: TRBV4-2
CDR3 protein: CASSQGGLAAYQETQYF
CDR3 DNA: TGTGCCAGCAGCCAAGGTGGCCTAGCGGCGTACCAAGAGACCCAGTACTTC

clone size: -
J gene: TRBJ1-6
D gene: -
V gene: TRBV5-1
CDR3 protein: CASSLEGPQLSPLHF
CDR3 DNA: TGCGCCAGCAGCTTGGAGGGGCCCCAGTTATCGCCCCTCCACTTT

clone size: -
J gene: TRBJ2-3
D gene: -
V gene: TRBV3-1/TRBV3-2
CDR3 protein: CASSQARVGDTQYF
CDR3 DNA: TGTGCCAGCAGCCAGGCGAGGGTGGGGGATACGCAGTATTTT

clone size: -
J gene: TRBJ2-7
D gene: TRBD1
V gene: TRBV5-4
CDR3 protein: CASSLEGQSYEQYF
CDR3 DNA: TGTGCCAGCAGCTTGGAGGGACAGTCCTACGAGCAGTACTTC

clone size: -
J gene: TRBJ2-2
D gene: TRBD2
V gene: TRBV5-1
CDR3 protein: CASSLGLAVRSTGELFF
CDR3 DNA: TGCGCCAGCAGCTTGGGCCTAGCGGTGCGATCGACCGGGGAGCTGTTTTTT

clone size: -
J gene: TRBJ2-7
D gene: -
V gene: TRBV27
CDR3 protein: CASSLSRTLSSYEQYF
CDR3 DNA: TGTGCCAGCAGTTTATCTCGGACATTGAGCTCCTACGAGCAGTACTTC

clone size: -
J gene: TRBJ1-2
D gene: -
V gene: TRBV6-1
CDR3 protein: CASSEAESGGWGYTF
CDR3 DNA: TGTGCCAGCAGTGAAGCGGAAAGCGGAGGGTGGGGCTACACCTTC

clone size: -
J gene: TRBJ2-1
D gene: TRBD2
V gene: TRBV2
CDR3 protein: CASSEGLAAYNEQFF
CDR3 DNA: TGTGCCAGCAGTGAAGGACTAGCGGCCTACAATGAGCAGTTCTTC

clone size: few
J gene: TRBJ2-7
D gene: TRBD1
V gene: TRBV7-2
CDR3 protein: CASSFGQGAVYEQYF
CDR3 DNA: TGTGCCAGCAGCTTTGGACAGGGGGCAGTCTACGAGCAGTACTTC

clone size: -
J gene: TRBJ2-3
D gene: TRBD1
V gene: TRBV15
CDR3 protein: CATSRLPTGGTDTQYF
CDR3 DNA: TGTGCCACCAGCAGACTACCGACAGGGGGCACAGATACGCAGTATTTT

clone size: -
J gene: TRBJ2-7
D gene: -
V gene: TRBV5-5
CDR3 protein: CASSLDWGGREQYF
CDR3 DNA: TGTGCCAGCAGCTTGGATTGGGGGGGCCGCGAGCAGTACTTC

clone size: -
J gene: TRBJ1-2
D gene: -
V gene: TRBV19
CDR3 protein: CASSIPTGTLYGYTF
CDR3 DNA: TGTGCCAGTAGTATACCCACGGGAACGCTCTATGGCTACACCTTC

clone size: few
J gene: TRBJ2-7
D gene: TRBD2
V gene: TRBV28
CDR3 protein: CASSPSGDYSYEQYF
CDR3 DNA: TGTGCCAGCAGTCCTTCGGGGGACTACTCCTACGAGCAGTACTTC

clone size: -
J gene: TRBJ2-7
D gene: -
V gene: TRBV2
CDR3 protein: CASSLDLGNDEQYF
CDR3 DNA: TGTGCCAGCAGCTTGGACTTAGGTAATGACGAGCAGTACTTC

clone size: -
J gene: TRBJ1-3
D gene: TRBD1
V gene: TRBV19
CDR3 protein: CASTQQGSSGNTIYF
CDR3 DNA: TGTGCCAGTACCCAACAGGGGAGCTCTGGAAACACCATATATTTT

clone size: -
J gene: TRBJ1-4
D gene: -
V gene: TRBV28
CDR3 protein: CAVLKGVLGEKLFF
CDR3 DNA: TGTGCCGTTCTTAAGGGGGTTTTGGGTGAAAAACTGTTTTTT